Shown below are 10 T cell receptor beta chains from a single sample sequenced in a study of T cells in localized non-small cell lung cancer. Repertoires were generated with immunoSEQ multiplex PCR, while TCRdb's copy carries only in-frame clones and drops some. The sample consists of more than 30,000 clones, roughly nine tenths of them appearing once. The sample in question was peripheral blood mononuclear cells, obtained before any cancer treatment. The source is a man between 40 and 69 years old with stage III lung adenocarcinoma.

The V and J genes are TRBV11-3 and TRBJ2-3, with D uncertain. Per the germline V gene, CDR1 is SGHNT and CDR2 is YENEEA. The CDR3 loop spans 14 amino acids. The ends were cut back, 1 base at V and 2 bases at J, with 7 bases in the middle. The CDR3 region is CASSLGQSTDTQYF. CDR3 DNA sequence: TGTGCCAGCAGCTTAGGCCAGTCCACAGATACGCAGTATTTT.

The CDR3: CASSQFRGAEYQETQYF. The CDR3 DNA reads TGCGCCAGCAGCCAATTTCGTGGGGCCGAGTACCAAGAGACCCAGTACTTC. The chain uses TRBV4-3 and TRBJ2-5, with TRBD1 as a possible D gene (5 bases). The germline V and J ends were trimmed by 2 bases and 0 bases, with 16 bases remaining between them. The germline gives CDR1 LGHNA, CDR2 YSLEER. The CDR3 has 17 amino acids.

The CDR3 region has the DNA TGTGCCAGCCGGGGGACGGCGGATAGCAATCAGCCCCAGCATTTT. Translated, it gives CASRGTADSNQPQHF. The chain couples TRBV27 to TRBJ1-5, with D possibly being TRBD1 (5 bases). This CDR3 is built from 15 residues. CDR1 and CDR2 from the germline V gene are MNHEY and SMNVEV (reference sequence). The V end lost 8 bases, the J end lost 0 bases, and 14 bases lay between the germline ends.

The chain recombines TRBV18 with TRBJ2-3, with TRBD2 as a possible D gene (7 bases). Trimming took off 4 bases at V and 2 bases at J, with 16 bases between the two ends. This CDR3 has 16 residues. CDR1 and CDR2 from the germline V gene are KGHSH and LQKENI. The CDR3 is CASSLTPGGLTDTQYF. In DNA form, the CDR3 reads TGTGCCAGCTCACTAACCCCGGGGGGCCTCACAGATACGCAGTATTTT.

J is TRBJ2-1 and V is TRBV19, with D uncertain. CDR3 length: 13 residues. Per germline, CDR1 LNHDA and CDR2 SQIVND (reference sequence). V lost 4 bases and J lost 5, with 9 bases in between. The CDR3 DNA reads TGTGCCAGTAGTACTCAACTCCACAATGAGCAGTTCTTC. It is translated as CASSTQLHNEQFF. Together with reference TRBV19 and TRBJ2-1, the CDR3 gives the full variable domain: DGGITQSPKYLFRKEGQNVTLSCEQNLNHDAMYWYRQDPGQGLRLIYYSQIVNDFQKGDIAEGYSVSREKKESFPLTVTSAQKNPTAFYLCASSTQLHNEQFFGPGTRLTVL.

This chain uses TRBV7-9 with TRBJ2-2; 9 bases map to TRBD1. After removal of 5 bases from V and 4 bases from J, the junction contained 5 bases not matched to a gene. CDR3 size: 15 residues. Germline V gene lookup returns CDR1 SEHNR and CDR2 FQNEAQ (reference sequence). CDR3 bases: TGTGCCAGCAGCCGTAGACAGGGGGGCACCGGGGAGCTGTTTTTT. Protein product: CASSRRQGGTGELFF.

The gene calls are TRBV5-1 and TRBJ2-2, with no clear D. The CDR3 extends over 16 amino acids. The ends were cut back, 0 bases at V and 8 bases at J, with 17 bases in the middle. Germline loops: CDR1 SGHRS, CDR2 YFSETQ. The CDR3 sequence: CASSLVQIREVGELFF. CDR3 nucleotides: TGCGCCAGCAGCTTGGTCCAGATTCGCGAGGTGGGGGAGCTGTTTTTT.

This clone was seen once. V gene TRBV28 combines with J gene TRBJ2-7; D is unresolved. The CDR3 covers 13 residues. Germline V gives CDR1 MDHEN, CDR2 SYDVKM. Between the trimmed V and J ends, which lost 3 bases and 0 bases, there was a span of 6 bases. The CDR3 nucleotides read TGTGCCAGCAGTTTCTCTGTCTCCTACGAGCAGTACTTC. Translated, it gives CASSFSVSYEQYF.

This clone was observed once. Here the CDR3 DNA reads TGTGCCAGCAGCCCGGGAGGCCAGGGGCGATCCTACGAGCAGTACTTC. Translated: CASSPGGQGRSYEQYF. The chain combines TRBV7-3 with TRBJ2-7; TRBD2 might be the D (7 bases). This CDR3 contains 16 residues. The germline gives CDR1 SGHTA, CDR2 FQGTGA. V shed 5 bases and J shed 1 base, with 18 bases lying between them. Combining the CDR3 with reference TRBV7-3 and TRBJ2-7 gives the whole variable domain GAGVSQTPSNKVTEKGKYVELRCDPISGHTALYWYRQSLGQGPEFLIYFQGTGAADDSGLPNDRFFAVRPEGSVSTLKIQRTERGDSAVYLCASSPGGQGRSYEQYFGPGTRLTVT.

The chain recombines TRBV2 with TRBJ2-4; D is perhaps TRBD1 (6 bases). CDR1 and CDR2 (germline): SNHLY, FYNNEI. The V end was cut by 11 bases, the J end by 8 bases, with 19 bases between. The CDR3 loop spans 13 amino acids. DNA for the CDR3: TGTGCCGGGGGCTATGGCAGGAAGGACATTCAGTACTTC. Amino acids: CAGGYGRKDIQYF.